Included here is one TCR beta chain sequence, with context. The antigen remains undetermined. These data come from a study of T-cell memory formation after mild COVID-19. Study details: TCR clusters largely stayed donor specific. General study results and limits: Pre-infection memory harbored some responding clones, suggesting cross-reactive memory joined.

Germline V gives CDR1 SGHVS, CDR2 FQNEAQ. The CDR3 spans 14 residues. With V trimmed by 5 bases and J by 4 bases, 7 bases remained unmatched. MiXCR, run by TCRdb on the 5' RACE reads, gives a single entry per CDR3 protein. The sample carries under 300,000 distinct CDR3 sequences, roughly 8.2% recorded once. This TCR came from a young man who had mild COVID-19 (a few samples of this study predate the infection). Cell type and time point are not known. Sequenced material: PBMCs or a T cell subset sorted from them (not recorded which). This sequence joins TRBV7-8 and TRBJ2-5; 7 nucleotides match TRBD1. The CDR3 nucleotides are TGTGCCAGCAGCGACCGGACAGGTAGAGAGACCCAGTACTTC. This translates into CASSDRTGRETQYF.